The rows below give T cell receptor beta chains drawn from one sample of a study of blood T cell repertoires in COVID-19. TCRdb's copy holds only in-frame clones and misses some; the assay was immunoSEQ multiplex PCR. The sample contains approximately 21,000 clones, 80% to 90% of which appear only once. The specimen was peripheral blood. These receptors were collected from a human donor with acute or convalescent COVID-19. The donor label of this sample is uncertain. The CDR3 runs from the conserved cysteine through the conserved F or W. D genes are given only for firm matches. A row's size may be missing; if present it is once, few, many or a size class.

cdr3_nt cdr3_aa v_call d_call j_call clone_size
TGTGCCAGCAGCTTAGTGACAGGCGGGGAGACCCAGTACTTC CASSLVTGGETQYF TRBV7-9 - TRBJ2-5 -
TGTGCCAGCAGCCAAGAGGGGACTAGCGGTCACAATGAGCAGTTCTTC CASSQEGTSGHNEQFF TRBV3-1/TRBV3-2 TRBD2 TRBJ2-1 once
TGTGCCAGCTCACTAGAGTCGGACAGGGGAATAGCCAAAAACATTCAGTACTTC CASSLESDRGIAKNIQYF TRBV18 TRBD1 TRBJ2-4 -
TGTGCCAGCAGCTTGGATAACGCGGTTAACACTGAAGCTTTCTTT CASSLDNAVNTEAFF TRBV5-4 - TRBJ1-1 -
TGTGCCAGCAGTGCGCCAACCGGGACAGGGTCCGGGATTCAGTACTTC CASSAPTGTGSGIQYF TRBV27 TRBD1 TRBJ2-4 -
TGCAGTGCTAGTCTTCCAGAGACCCAGTACTTC CSASLPETQYF TRBV20-1 - TRBJ2-5 once
TGTGCCAGCAGCGTAGGGACGGGGGACCTGGGGGATACGCAGTATTTT CASSVGTGDLGDTQYF TRBV9 - TRBJ2-3 -
TGTGCCAGCAGCTTAAGCTCTATGCGCGAGGGCGAGCAGTACTTC CASSLSSMREGEQYF TRBV7-8 - TRBJ2-7 -
TGTGCCAGCAGCCCAGACCAGGTGTTCCCTGAAGCTTTCTTT CASSPDQVFPEAFF TRBV5-4 - TRBJ1-1 -
TGTGCCAGCAGCCGCCGGGTCATGCAAGCCGGAAAGGAAGAGACCCAGTACTTC CASSRRVMQAGKEETQYF TRBV3-1/TRBV3-2 - TRBJ2-5 -
TGTGCCAGTAGTATCGGACTAGCGGGGGGTCAAGAGACCCAGTACTTC CASSIGLAGGQETQYF TRBV19 TRBD2 TRBJ2-5 -
TGTGCCAGCAGTGAAGCCGGGACAGGGGTGTACTTC CASSEAGTGVYF TRBV6-1 TRBD1 TRBJ2-7 -
TGTGCCAGCAGCGTAGGTTTAGCGCTAGAGCAGTTCTTC CASSVGLALEQFF TRBV9 - TRBJ2-1 -
TGTGCCAGCAGTGTAGGGCAGGGTATCAATCAGCCCCAGCATTTT CASSVGQGINQPQHF TRBV2 - TRBJ1-5 -
TGCGCCAGCAGCCAAGATTGGGCAGGTTCACCCCTCCACTTT CASSQDWAGSPLHF TRBV4-3 - TRBJ1-6 -
TGTGCCAGCAGCTTGGTACGGGGGTATGGCTACACCTTC CASSLVRGYGYTF TRBV5-6 - TRBJ1-2 once
TGTGCCAGCAGCTTAGCCGCCCTCCGGGAACGAGGGTTAGGTAGCACAGATACGCAGTATTTT CASSLAALRERGLGSTDTQYF TRBV7-2 - TRBJ2-3 -
TGTGCCACCAGTGGCAGCGGTGACTCCTTGATCTCCTACAATGAGCAGTTCTTC CATSGSGDSLISYNEQFF TRBV24-1 - TRBJ2-1 once
TGTGCCAGCAGCGTAGACGGGGGGAATTCACCCCTCCACTTT CASSVDGGNSPLHF TRBV9 - TRBJ1-6 -
TGTGCCATCAAGGAAGGTCGGGACTCCTCCTACGAGCAGTACTTC CAIKEGRDSSYEQYF TRBV10-3 - TRBJ2-7 -
TGTGCCAGCAGCTTGTCGGGCTCTGGGGCCAACGTCCTGACTTTC CASSLSGSGANVLTF TRBV5-6 - TRBJ2-6 -
TGCGCCAGCAGCATCGGTCTTAATGAAAAACTGTTTTTT CASSIGLNEKLFF TRBV5-1 - TRBJ1-4 -
TGTGCCTCACGTTGGGCCTCAGGGGAGCAGTACTTC CASRWASGEQYF TRBV27 - TRBJ2-7 -
TGCAGTGCTAGACGGACTAGCGCCTGGTCTTTT CSARRTSAWSF TRBV20-1 TRBD2 TRBJ2-2 -
TGTGCCAGCAGCGGAAGGGGGAACACCGGGGAGCTGTTTTTT CASSGRGNTGELFF TRBV5-4 - TRBJ2-2 few
TGTGCCACCAGTGACCCGACAGCAGATACGCAGTATTTT CATSDPTADTQYF TRBV24-1 - TRBJ2-3 -